The sequence of this T cell receptor (beta chain) was determined in a study of CD8 T cells in ankylosing spondylitis (dated by TCRdb to 2016 to 2017). With respect to the entire study: The study profiled T cell receptor beta repertoires in healthy donors and ankylosing spondylitis patients to find disease-linked TCR variants. Peripheral blood samples were taken, and synovial fluid was additionally collected from ankylosing spondylitis patients. The full study cohort comprised some 27 ankylosing spondylitis patients and about a hundred healthy donors.

Overall results and qualifications from the work: Significant enrichment of the disease-linked clones was reported in matched synovial fluid samples from ankylosing spondylitis patients. A CD8+ phenotype was shown by the disease-linked clones, which were found at relatively low frequencies in peripheral blood. Some of the motif variants had been reported before in the synovial fluid and blood of reactive arthritis patients, a finding that suggests common disease-initiation mechanisms. A TCR beta motif made up of eight highly homologous amino acid variants appeared to be characteristic of blood from ankylosing spondylitis patients.

Of note for this clonotype: It lacks a known antigen. Per-nucleotide qualities are absent, and no much larger clonotype sits a single base away.

The sequencing machine was an Illumina HiSeq 2500. Quantitative 5'-RACE with molecular barcodes was used to prepare TCR beta libraries. In the authors' own workflow: A new computational method, built on a probabilistic model of VDJ rearrangement, was used to identify disease-linked TCR variants. TCRdb itself trimmed the public reads at Q25 with fastp, ran MiXCR and retained productive beta chains. Each entry is one CDR3 protein sequence, shown with its most common DNA and genes. V and J calls and clone size were set by TCRdb, not the authors. Present in this sample are approximately 140,000 distinct CDR3 sequences, around two fifths of which were seen just once. The ten largest clonotypes hold around 15% of the sample. As encoded in the germline V gene, CDR1 is SGHVS while CDR2 is FNYEAQ. The cysteine opens and the phenylalanine closes a CDR3 of 17 amino acids. Only the CDR3 portion is preserved as DNA: 51 bases, with reading frame beginning at the first base. At the junction V is shortened by 3 bases and J by 4 bases, with 20 bases in between.

For each ankylosing spondylitis patient, the synovial fluid sample was matched to a blood sample from that same patient. This TCR was sampled from a male donor with ankylosing spondylitis. Sample: synovial fluid, either unsorted or a sorted T cell fraction (not recorded which). The sequence is built from TRBV7-6 and TRBJ2-3; possibly the D gene is TRBD2, per 7 matching bases. The nucleotides are TGTGCCAGCAGCTTCTGGTGGGCGGGGGCTGCCCCAGATACGCAGTATTTT. Its amino acids are CASSFWWAGAAPDTQYF.